Presented here are 11 T cell receptor beta chains from one specimen sequenced in a study of blood T cells in healthy people across ages (dated by TCRdb to between 2014 and 2017). The library was generated by 5' RACE. For sequencing, an Illumina HiSeq 2500 was employed. A second PCR of 7 to 11 cycles was run with a J-beta primer mix and a sample-barcoded 5' primer. The public reads were quality trimmed at Q25 with fastp and then assembled into clones with MiXCR by TCRdb, keeping productive beta chains. CDR3 protein duplicates are merged, each entry listing the most common genes and DNA. The sample has 1.5 million to 2 million distinct CDR3 sequences on record, around 48% of them singletons. The ten largest clones capture about 2.1% of the sample. Sample: blood. The receptors stem from a woman between 40 and 50 years old in good health.

The genes are TRBV13 and TRBJ2-4; D tentatively fits TRBD1 or TRBD2 (5 bases each). Germline V gives CDR1 PRHDT, CDR2 FYEKMQ (reference sequence). Trimming took off 5 bases at V and 8 bases at J, with 16 bases between the two ends. CDR3 length equals 14 residues. The CDR3 is CASSKGTQADIQYF. DNA of the CDR3: TGTGCCAGCAGCAAAGGGACCCAAGCGGACATTCAGTACTTC.

V is TRBV6-1 and J is TRBJ2-7; D might be TRBD1 or TRBD2, each matching 5 bases. The germline V gene encodes CDR1 MNHNS and CDR2 SASEGT. The CDR3 runs 14 residues. Trimming pared 4 bases from V and 4 bases from J, leaving 14 bases between. CDR3 loop: CASSVAGTHYEQYF. CDR3 bases: TGTGCCAGCAGTGTGGCAGGGACCCATTACGAGCAGTACTTC.

This chain uses TRBV24-1 with TRBJ2-1, with D perhaps matching TRBD1 (6 bases). The germline gives CDR1 KGHDR, CDR2 SFDVKD. Trimming shortened V by 4 bases and J by 8 bases, and 14 bases separated the two germline ends. The CDR3 contains 14 residues. The CDR3 loop is CATSDPGVDDEQFF. The CDR3 nucleotides are TGTGCCACCAGTGACCCAGGGGTAGACGATGAGCAGTTCTTC.

This clonotype was counted between two and nine times. V is TRBV4-2 and J is TRBJ2-7; 14 bases are a match to TRBD2. Germline trimming cut 3 bases from V and 0 bases from J; bases unmatched to any gene: 10. The germline CDR1 and CDR2 sequences are LGHNA and YNFKEQ. CDR3 length: 19 amino acids. CDR3 loop: CASSQATSGGAPSSYEQYF. In DNA form, the CDR3 reads TGTGCCAGCAGCCAGGCGACTAGCGGGGGGGCCCCGAGCTCCTACGAGCAGTACTTC.

This clonotype has a handful of counts. V and J are TRBV4-3 and TRBJ1-6, with 9 nucleotides matching TRBD1. Trimming at V came to 0 bases and at J to 9 bases, leaving 6 bases not matched to a gene. CDR3 length equals 16 residues. Germline CDR1 is LGHNA and CDR2 is YSLEER. The CDR3 sequence: CASSQDSGQGPSPLHF. In nucleotides, the CDR3 is TGCGCCAGCAGCCAAGATTCGGGACAGGGACCTTCACCCCTCCACTTT.

The chain carries TRBV15 and TRBJ2-7; possibly TRBD2 for D (5 bases). V was shortened by 4 bases and J by 0 bases, with 13 bases between the two germline ends. The germline V gene has CDR1 LNHNV and CDR2 YYDKDF (reference sequence). The CDR3 is made up of 15 amino acids. This chain's CDR3 is CATSNEGLSSYEQYF. The CDR3 region has the DNA TGTGCCACCAGCAACGAGGGCCTAAGCTCCTACGAGCAGTACTTC.

The gene calls are TRBV6-6 and TRBJ2-1, with 10 bases lining up with TRBD2. The CDR3 has 14 residues. Germline V CDR1 and CDR2: MNHNY, SVGAGI (reference sequence). J lost 5 bases, V lost 6 bases, and 4 bases had no gene match. The CDR3: CASRGSGGNNEQFF. The CDR3 DNA follows: TGTGCCAGCAGGGGTAGCGGGGGGAACAATGAGCAGTTCTTC.

The chain couples TRBV28 to TRBJ2-4; no definite D call. Trimming left V 2 bases short and J 6 bases short, with 8 bases between. Germline lookup yields CDR1 MDHEN and CDR2 SYDVKM. The CDR3 length is 13 residues. CDR3 amino acids: CASSLRPINIQYF. The CDR3 DNA sequence: TGTGCCAGCAGTTTACGACCTATAAACATTCAGTACTTC.

V and J are TRBV2 and TRBJ2-4, with unresolved D. Trimming took off 5 bases at V and 1 base at J, with 6 bases between the two ends. The CDR3 spans 13 residues. Germline values: CDR1 SNHLY, CDR2 FYNNEI. In DNA, the CDR3 is TGTGCCAGCAGTTTCGCGGCCAAAAACATTCAGTACTTC. Protein product: CASSFAAKNIQYF.

The rearrangement joins TRBV6-2 or TRBV6-3 to TRBJ1-5, with D maybe TRBD1 (6 bases). This CDR3 is 15 amino acids long. Germline values: CDR1 MNHEY, CDR2 SVGEGT. V lost 7 bases, J lost 0 bases, and 13 bases lay in between. Here the CDR3 DNA reads TGTGCCAGCACCGAGACAGGCTATAGCAATCAGCCCCAGCATTTT. This codes for CASTETGYSNQPQHF.

This clonotype was picked up one time. CDR3 nucleotide sequence: TGTGCCAGCAGGCTTCCGGGACAGCAAGAGACCCAGTTCTTC. As protein: CASRLPGQQETQFF. The chain has TRBV28 and TRBJ2-5, with 7 positions matching TRBD1. The DNA end favors TRBJ2-1, so the J call may be wrong. This CDR3 has 14 residues. CDR1 and CDR2 (germline): MDHEN, SYDVKM.